Following are 18 T cell receptor beta chains from one sample sequenced in a study of human T cells and chemical hapten exposure. Extraction yielded total RNA from whole blood (unfractionated). TCRdb fed the 5' RACE reads into MiXCR, producing one record per CDR3 protein. The table lists about 140,000 distinct CDR3 sequences, roughly 4.1% of them singletons, with more than 1.2% in the top ten. The receptors were sampled from a female donor in good health.

J is TRBJ2-3 and V is TRBV28; 8 nucleotides line up with TRBD1. Germline CDR1 MDHEN, CDR2 SYDVKM. The CDR3 has 17 amino acids. Trimming at V came to 7 bases and at J to 0 bases, leaving 12 bases not matched to a gene. This CDR3 is CASTLMLRQGSTDTQYF. The CDR3 DNA reads as TGTGCCAGCACCTTGATGTTGAGACAGGGGAGCACAGATACGCAGTATTTT.

In its sample, this clonotype was seen many times. The rearrangement links TRBV28 to TRBJ1-2; 9 bases are a match to TRBD1. The CDR3 covers 13 residues. From germline, CDR1 is MDHEN and CDR2 SYDVKM. Trimming removed 5 bases from V and 8 bases from J; junction bases left unmatched: 6. CDR3 sequence reads: CASSPGQGGGYTF. The DNA for the CDR3 is TGTGCCAGCAGTCCGGGACAGGGAGGCGGCTACACCTTC.

This clonotype was counted many times. V gene TRBV9 combines with J gene TRBJ2-3, with a tentative D call TRBD1 (6 bases). With 4 bases removed from V and 6 bases from J, the gap between germline ends came to 21 bases. The CDR3 totals 16 residues. Germline V gene sequence: CDR1 SGDLS, CDR2 YYNGEE. Here the CDR3 reads CASSITGMERIDTQYF. In nucleotides, the CDR3 is TGTGCCAGCAGCATAACAGGGATGGAGAGGATCGATACGCAGTATTTT.

The table lists this clonotype with many counts. The chain couples TRBV20-1 to TRBJ1-5, with 9 bases aligning to TRBD1. CDR1 is DFQATT, CDR2 SNEGSKA, per germline (reference sequence). The CDR3 runs 16 residues. V trimming: 3 bases; J trimming: 4 bases; junction bases outside the gene matches: 10. Written as DNA, the CDR3 is TGCAGTGCTAGGACTCCGGGACAGGGAACAAATCAGCCCCAGCATTTT. This translates into CSARTPGQGTNQPQHF.

This clonotype showed up many times. The chain has TRBV7-2 and TRBJ2-1; 10 nucleotides align to TRBD2. The V gene's germline CDR1 is SGHTA and CDR2 FQGNSA. Trimming took 4 bases from V and 12 from J; bases not matched to a gene: 12. The CDR3 spans 15 residues. The CDR3 DNA sequence: TGTGCCAGCAGCTCGAGCGGGGGGGCTTCTTCGATGCAGTTCTTC. Its protein product is CASSSSGGASSMQFF.

This clonotype was seen at least ten times. This chain joins TRBV14 and TRBJ2-7; 10 bases line up with TRBD2. This CDR3 contains 15 residues. V was pared by 0 bases and J by 2 bases, with 1 base of the junction left unmatched. Per the germline V gene, CDR1 is SGHDN and CDR2 is FVKESK. The CDR3 coding sequence is TGTGCCAGCAGCCAAGAGCTAGCGGGGGCCTACGAGCAGTACTTC. Amino acids: CASSQELAGAYEQYF. The full variable domain, with the rest looked up from reference TRBV14 and TRBJ2-7, is EAGVTQFPSHSVIEKGQTVTLRCDPISGHDNLYWYRRVMGKEIKFLLHFVKESKQDESGMPNNRFLAERTGGTYSTLKVQPAELEDSGVYFCASSQELAGAYEQYFGPGTRLTVT.

Only a few counts were recorded for this clonotype. A much larger clonotype is one base distant, so this may be a read error. The chain couples TRBV12-3 or TRBV12-4 to TRBJ2-7, with TRBD2 matching 7 bases. Losses at the gene ends were 4 bases for V and 3 bases for J; bases not matched to a gene: 0. The CDR3 is 12 residues long. Written as DNA, the CDR3 is TGTGCCAGCAGTTGCGGGGGCTACGAGCAGTACTTC. Its protein product is CASSCGGYEQYF.

This clonotype was seen ten or more times. The CDR3 reads CSARDLTGELFF. In DNA form, the CDR3 reads TGCAGTGCTAGAGATCTAACCGGGGAGCTGTTTTTT. The V call is TRBV20-1, the J call TRBJ2-2, with D unresolved. From germline, CDR1 is DFQATT and CDR2 SNEGSKA (reference sequence). The CDR3 is 12 amino acids. Trimming took off 0 bases at V and 5 bases at J, with 4 bases between the two ends.

This clonotype was detected a few times. V and J are TRBV20-1 and TRBJ2-3; tentatively, D is TRBD1 or TRBD2 (5 bases each). This CDR3 comprises 13 residues. Trimming removed 5 bases at V and 2 bases at J, with 11 bases between. Germline CDR1 and CDR2: DFQATT and SNEGSKA (reference sequence). This CDR3 reads CSAGTTLTDTQYF. CDR3 DNA: TGCAGTGCTGGGACCACGCTCACAGATACGCAGTATTTT.

This clonotype was recorded at least ten times. This chain connects TRBV5-1 to TRBJ2-6; D gene ambiguous. The V gene lost 4 bases and the J gene lost 1 base, with 9 bases spanning the gap. The CDR3 extends over 15 amino acids. Germline CDR1 and CDR2: SGHRS and YFSETQ. The CDR3 loop is CASSLIVSGANVLTF. In DNA, the CDR3 is TGCGCCAGCAGCCTAATAGTATCTGGGGCCAACGTCCTGACTTTC.

The chain uses TRBV5-1 and TRBJ1-6; D is possibly TRBD1 (5 bases). Germline values: CDR1 SGHRS, CDR2 YFSETQ. Deletions cut 3 bases from V and 7 bases from J, with 14 bases between. The CDR3 has 15 residues. For the CDR3, the DNA is TGCGCCAGCAGCTCGCGGACGGACACAAATTCACCCCTCCACTTT. It yields the protein CASSSRTDTNSPLHF.

The V gene is TRBV6-9, the J gene TRBJ2-5; a weak D match, TRBD2 (7 bases). CDR3 length equals 17 residues. CDR1 and CDR2 (germline): MNHGY, SVAAGI. Trimming left V 7 bases short and J 2 bases short, with 23 bases between. CDR3 coding DNA: TGTGCCAGCACCAAGGACTATCAAGGGGGGGGGCAAGAGACCCAGTACTTC. It codes for CASTKDYQGGGQETQYF.

The chain carries TRBV7-8 and TRBJ1-6, with D perhaps matching TRBD1 (5 bases). Germline V gene lookup returns CDR1 SGHVS and CDR2 FQNEAQ. CDR3 length: 14 residues. Trimming removed 6 bases at V and 7 bases at J, with 13 bases between. CDR3 sequence: CASSGSGRNSPLHF. CDR3 bases: TGTGCCAGCAGTGGGTCAGGGCGAAATTCACCCCTCCACTTT.

There are many counts of this clonotype. This chain uses TRBV28 with TRBJ1-4, with 7 bases identical to TRBD1. Germline V lookup: CDR1 MDHEN, CDR2 SYDVKM. CDR3 length: 16 residues. The ends lost 4 bases at V and 8 bases at J; junction bases unmatched: 13. CDR3 sequence: CASSSDRESLGEKLFF. CDR3 DNA sequence: TGTGCCAGCAGTTCAGACAGGGAGAGTTTAGGGGAAAAACTGTTTTTT.

This clonotype occurred many times. The chain recombines TRBV28 with TRBJ2-5; D might be TRBD2 (7 bases). The CDR3 is made up of 13 amino acids. The V and J ends lost 6 bases and 3 bases respectively, with 11 bases between them. CDR1 is MDHEN and CDR2 is SYDVKM in the germline V gene. The CDR3 sequence: CASRGGAEETQYF. CDR3 nucleotides: TGTGCCAGCAGGGGGGGGGCAGAAGAGACCCAGTACTTC.

This clonotype has at least ten counts. The rearrangement links TRBV12-3 or TRBV12-4 to TRBJ1-2; TRBD1 agrees at 10 bases. J gave up 7 bases and V 2 bases, and 4 bases lay outside the gene matches. This CDR3 comprises 14 residues. CDR3 coding DNA: TGTGCCAGCAGTTTACTGACAGGGGGCGCTGGCTACACCTTC. Encoded protein: CASSLLTGGAGYTF.

This clonotype appeared many times. V is TRBV20-1 and J is TRBJ1-4; D call uncertain. CDR3 size: 15 residues. Germline CDR1 is DFQATT and CDR2 is SNEGSKA (reference sequence). Trimming stripped 4 bases from V and 3 bases from J, with 15 bases between. In nucleotides, the CDR3 is TGCAGTGCTACCCTCGTCGGGGTTCCTAATGAAAAACTGTTTTTT. Encoded protein: CSATLVGVPNEKLFF.

This clonotype was picked up many times. The CDR3 is CASSTAGTGQSEQYF. CDR3 nucleotides: TGTGCCAGCAGCACGGCCGGGACAGGCCAGAGCGAGCAGTACTTC. The chain couples TRBV9 to TRBJ2-7, with 8 bases that match TRBD1. This CDR3 has 15 amino acids. J was trimmed by 6 bases and V by 4 bases; bases with no gene match: 12. Germline CDR1 and CDR2: SGDLS and YYNGEE.